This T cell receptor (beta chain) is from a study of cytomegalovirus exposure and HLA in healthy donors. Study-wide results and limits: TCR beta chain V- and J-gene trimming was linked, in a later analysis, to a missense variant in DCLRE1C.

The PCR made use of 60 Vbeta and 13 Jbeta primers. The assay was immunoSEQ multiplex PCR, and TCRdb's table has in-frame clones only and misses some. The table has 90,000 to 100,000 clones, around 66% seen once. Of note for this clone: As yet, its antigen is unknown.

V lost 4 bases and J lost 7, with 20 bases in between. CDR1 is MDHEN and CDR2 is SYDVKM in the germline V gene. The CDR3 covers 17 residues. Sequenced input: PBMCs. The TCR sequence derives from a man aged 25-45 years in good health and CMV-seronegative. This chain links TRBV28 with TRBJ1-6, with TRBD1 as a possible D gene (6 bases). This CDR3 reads CASSSNYRARGNSPLHF. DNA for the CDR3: TGTGCCAGCAGTTCAAATTACAGGGCCCGAGGAAATTCACCCCTCCACTTT.